A single sample is the source of the 27 T cell receptor beta chains below, sequenced in a study of blood T cell repertoires in COVID-19 (dated by TCRdb to about 2020). Libraries were prepared through the immunoSEQ multiplex PCR assay. TCRdb limited this immuneACCESS table to in-frame rearrangements with V and J called. A share of clones is missing; checked studies link under half to unresolved V genes, and the rest is unexplained. This sample lists 150,000 to 200,000 clones; about 86% were detected once. Of the sample, under 9.5% falls within the top ten clones. Sequenced material: peripheral blood. These receptors all come from a man over 45 with active or convalescent COVID-19.

The chain joins TRBV7-7 to TRBJ2-5; 10 bases match TRBD2. Germline-derived CDR1 and CDR2 are SSHAT and FNYEAQ (reference sequence). There are 17 residues in the CDR3. The V segment lost 6 bases and the J segment 5 bases; nucleotides outside the gene matches: 15. Written as DNA, the CDR3 is TGTGCCAGCAGTTCTATAGGGCTAGCGGGAGCGGTGGAGACCCAGTACTTC. It yields the protein CASSSIGLAGAVETQYF.

The rearrangement uses TRBV11-2 and TRBJ1-3; D remains unclear. Germline assignment: CDR1 SGHAT and CDR2 FQNNGV. This CDR3 is 16 amino acids long. Trimming removed 5 bases from V and 0 bases from J, with 14 bases in between. CDR3 DNA sequence: TGTGCCAGCAGCCCCCAGGCTCAAGGCTCTGGAAACACCATATATTTT. Translation: CASSPQAQGSGNTIYF.

The J gene is TRBJ2-1, the V gene TRBV9; 13 bases line up with TRBD2. Germline V gene data show CDR1 as SGDLS and CDR2 as YYNGEE. V dropped 4 bases and J dropped 1; count of bases not matched to a gene: 5. The CDR3 contains 17 residues. CDR3 DNA sequence: TGTGCCAGCAGCTCGACTAGCGGGGGGACATCCTACAATGAGCAGTTCTTC. It codes for CASSSTSGGTSYNEQFF.

The chain combines TRBV30 with TRBJ2-3, with 7 nucleotides matching TRBD1. There are 16 residues in the CDR3. CDR1 and CDR2 (germline): GTSNPN, SVGIG (reference sequence). The J segment lost 2 bases and the V segment lost 1 base, leaving 9 bases of the junction unmatched. The CDR3: CAWSAPDRNPTDTQYF. CDR3 nucleotide sequence: TGTGCCTGGAGTGCACCGGACAGGAATCCCACAGATACGCAGTATTTT.

The chain combines TRBV28 with TRBJ1-1, with a possible D match to TRBD1 (5 bases). The CDR3 extends over 11 amino acids. V was trimmed by 7 bases and J by 8 bases, leaving 11 bases between them. Germline V gene data show CDR1 as MDHEN and CDR2 as SYDVKM. The CDR3 nucleotides read TGTGCCAGCAACGGACGGGGGGAAGCTTTCTTT. Amino acids: CASNGRGEAFF.

This chain connects TRBV9 to TRBJ2-7, with D perhaps matching TRBD1 (6 bases). The V end lost 5 bases, the J end lost 5 bases, and 17 bases lay between the germline ends. CDR1 and CDR2 from the germline V gene are SGDLS and YYNGEE. The CDR3 has 14 residues. The CDR3 nucleotides read TGTGCCAGCAGTCAGGGGCCCCTTAAAGACGAGCAGTACTTC. This sequence encodes CASSQGPLKDEQYF.

The V gene is TRBV28, the J gene TRBJ1-5; D gene uncertain. The germline V and J ends were trimmed by 2 bases and 0 bases, with 5 bases remaining between them. There are 14 residues in the CDR3. The germline gives CDR1 MDHEN, CDR2 SYDVKM. The CDR3 region has the DNA TGTGCCAGCAGTTTAGAGTATAGCAATCAGCCCCAGCATTTT. This translates into CASSLEYSNQPQHF.

For the CDR3, the DNA is TGTGCCAGCAGCCAACTGGGACAGGACTATGGCTACACCTTC. Translated: CASSQLGQDYGYTF. V and J are TRBV4-2 and TRBJ1-2, with TRBD1 identical over 8 bases. CDR1 and CDR2 (germline): LGHNA, YNFKEQ. The CDR3 length is 14 residues. The ends lost 2 bases at V and 3 bases at J; junction bases unmatched: 2.

CDR3 sequence reads: CASSLLQGHEKLFF. CDR3 coding DNA: TGTGCCAGCAGCTTGCTCCAGGGGCATGAAAAACTGTTTTTT. The chain uses TRBV5-5 and TRBJ1-4; tentative D call: TRBD1 (6 bases). V dropped 1 base and J dropped 6 bases, with 10 bases sitting between them. The CDR3 has 14 residues. The germline gives CDR1 SGHKS, CDR2 YYEKEE (reference sequence).

The V and J genes are TRBV19 and TRBJ2-3, with 9 positions matching TRBD1. The V segment lost 6 bases and the J segment 3 bases; nucleotides outside the gene matches: 7. CDR1 is LNHDA and CDR2 is SQIVND in the germline V gene (reference sequence). The CDR3 extends over 15 amino acids. The CDR3 protein is CASSGTGRETDTQYF. DNA for the CDR3: TGTGCCAGTAGCGGGACAGGGAGGGAGACAGATACGCAGTATTTT.

The J gene is TRBJ1-1, the V gene TRBV5-1; perhaps TRBD1 as D (6 bases). The CDR3 loop spans 15 amino acids. Per the germline V gene, CDR1 is SGHRS and CDR2 is YFSETQ. V was pared by 0 bases and J by 7 bases, with 16 bases between. The CDR3 bases are TGCGCCAGCAGCTTGGAGGGGGGGCGAATCAATGAAGCTTTCTTT. This codes for CASSLEGGRINEAFF.

This chain links TRBV28 with TRBJ1-5, with 12 bases aligning to TRBD1. The length of the CDR3 is 17 residues. Germline V lookup: CDR1 MDHEN, CDR2 SYDVKM. The V segment lost 2 bases and the J segment 3 bases; nucleotides outside the gene matches: 5. The CDR3 loop reads CASSLGTGGWDNQPQHF. In DNA form, the CDR3 reads TGTGCCAGCAGTTTAGGGACAGGGGGCTGGGACAATCAGCCCCAGCATTTT. Full variable domain (missing parts from reference TRBV28 and TRBJ1-5): DVKVTQSSRYLVKRTGEKVFLECVQDMDHENMFWYRQDPGLGLRLIYFSYDVKMKEKGDIPEGYSVSREKKERFSLILESASTNQTSMYLCASSLGTGGWDNQPQHFGDGTRLSIL.

This CDR3 reads CASSFPPSTDTQYF. In nucleotides, the CDR3 is TGTGCCAGCAGTTTTCCCCCTAGCACAGATACGCAGTATTTT. The chain couples TRBV28 to TRBJ2-3; no reliable D call. The CDR3 contains 14 residues. From germline, CDR1 is MDHEN and CDR2 SYDVKM. V shed 3 bases and J shed 0 bases, with 7 bases lying between them.

As to this clone: Other nucleotide sequences in the sample specify the same CDR3. The J gene is TRBJ2-7, the V gene TRBV5-1; D might be TRBD1 (9 bases). In germline, CDR1 is SGHRS, CDR2 YFSETQ. The CDR3 is 15 amino acids. V gave up 4 bases and J gave up 4 bases, with 18 bases separating them. In nucleotides, the CDR3 is TGCGCCAGCAGCCCGGGGGGGACAGGGAATTACGAGCAGTACTTC. This gives the protein CASSPGGTGNYEQYF. The whole variable domain, remainder taken from reference TRBV5-1 and TRBJ2-7, is KAGVTQTPRYLIKTRGQQVTLSCSPISGHRSVSWYQQTPGQGLQFLFEYFSETQRNKGNFPGRFSGRQFSNSRSEMNVSTLELGDSALYLCASSPGGTGNYEQYFGPGTRLTVT.

This rearrangement joins TRBV6-1 to TRBJ2-1, with 7 bases that match TRBD2. CDR1 is MNHNS and CDR2 is SASEGT in the germline V gene. The CDR3 has 15 residues. Trimming cost V 1 base and J 4 bases; bases outside gene matches: 4. CDR3 protein: CASSEGGEGYNEQFF. In DNA, the CDR3 is TGTGCCAGCAGTGAAGGAGGGGAGGGTTACAATGAGCAGTTCTTC.

This clone was recorded only once. The chain carries TRBV5-1 and TRBJ2-2; possible D gene TRBD2, 6 bases. Trimming took 4 bases from V and 2 from J, leaving 15 bases between them. CDR1 is SGHRS, CDR2 YFSETQ, per germline. The CDR3 has 16 amino acids. The CDR3 DNA reads TGCGCCAGCAGCCTGGGGGACGGGGGAAACACCGGGGAGCTGTTTTTT. This codes for CASSLGDGGNTGELFF.

The chain combines TRBV19 with TRBJ2-7; 9 bases are shared with TRBD1. Germline V gene lookup returns CDR1 LNHDA and CDR2 SQIVND (reference sequence). V lost 3 bases and J lost 4; bases outside the gene matches: 4. The CDR3 runs to 14 residues. CDR3 protein: CASSITGGLYEQYF. The CDR3 DNA follows: TGTGCCAGTAGTATTACAGGGGGCCTATACGAGCAGTACTTC.

J is TRBJ2-5 and V is TRBV7-3; 13 positions match TRBD2. The CDR3 spans 15 residues. Per the germline V gene, CDR1 is SGHTA and CDR2 is FQGTGA. Germline trimming cut 5 bases from V and 4 bases from J; bases unmatched to any gene: 4. The CDR3: CASSVTSGGLETQYF. The CDR3 nucleotides are TGTGCCAGCAGCGTGACTAGCGGGGGGTTAGAGACCCAGTACTTC.

J is TRBJ2-3 and V is TRBV3-1 (or the pseudogene TRBV3-2), with D tentatively TRBD1 (6 bases). Germline V gives CDR1 LGHDT, CDR2 YNNKEL (reference sequence). V lost 1 base and J 7 bases, leaving 15 bases between the germline ends. The CDR3 contains 15 residues. As DNA, the CDR3 is TGTGCCAGCAGCCAAGGTGGGGGCCAGTCGCATACGCAGTATTTT. Residues: CASSQGGGQSHTQYF.

The rearrangement links TRBV5-6 to TRBJ1-5; weak D call: TRBD1 (6 bases). The germline V and J ends were trimmed by 0 bases and 6 bases, with 16 bases remaining between them. Looked up from germline, CDR1 is SGHDT and CDR2 is YYEEEE. This CDR3 contains 16 residues. For the CDR3, the DNA is TGTGCCAGCAGCTTGGCCGCGCAGGGGTCGGTTCAGCCCCAGCATTTT. This sequence encodes CASSLAAQGSVQPQHF.

The chain's CDR3 is CAISESGRETQYF. CDR3 coding DNA: TGTGCCATCAGTGAGTCGGGGAGGGAGACCCAGTACTTC. The genes are TRBV10-3 and TRBJ2-5, with a weak D call TRBD2 (6 bases). Trimming pared 0 bases from V and 5 bases from J, leaving 7 bases between. Per germline, CDR1 ENHRY and CDR2 SYGVKD. The CDR3 runs 13 residues.

V is TRBV18 and J is TRBJ1-2; D gene uncertain. The V and J ends lost 2 bases and 2 bases respectively, with 12 bases between them. Germline V gene lookup returns CDR1 KGHSH and CDR2 LQKENI. The CDR3 extends over 15 amino acids. CDR3 coding DNA: TGTGCCAGCTCACCATTTTTGGAGGACAACTATGGCTACACCTTC. It encodes CASSPFLEDNYGYTF.

This clone was counted only a few times. J is TRBJ1-5 and V is TRBV19; D remains ambiguous. The V gene lost 3 bases and the J gene lost 4 bases, with 4 bases spanning the gap. CDR3 length equals 12 residues. Germline lookup yields CDR1 LNHDA and CDR2 SQIVND (reference sequence). CDR3 loop: CASSIVNQPQHF. The CDR3 nucleotides are TGTGCCAGTAGTATTGTAAATCAGCCCCAGCATTTT.

The chain carries TRBV2 and TRBJ1-1; unclear D gene. This CDR3 has 14 amino acids. V was shortened by 9 bases and J by 4 bases, with 18 bases between the two germline ends. Germline lookup yields CDR1 SNHLY and CDR2 FYNNEI. In nucleotides, the CDR3 is TGTGCCAGTGAGGCGGTGGCATCGGGCACTGAAGCTTTCTTT. Amino acid sequence: CASEAVASGTEAFF.

J is TRBJ1-4 and V is TRBV6-5; 8 nucleotides align to TRBD1. The CDR3 loop spans 14 amino acids. Unmatched junction bases numbered 8, after V lost 6 bases and J lost 8 bases. Germline V gives CDR1 MNHEY, CDR2 SVGAGI. As DNA, the CDR3 is TGTGCCAGCAGCTTCGGACAGGGCGAAGAAAAACTGTTTTTT. Its translation is CASSFGQGEEKLFF.

The rearrangement joins TRBV6-5 to TRBJ1-4; 11 bases agree with TRBD1. The CDR3 has 14 residues. V shed 5 bases and J 8 bases; nucleotides not matched to a gene: 4. The germline CDR1 and CDR2 sequences are MNHEY and SVGAGI. CDR3 nucleotides: TGTGCCAGCAGTCCACGGACAGGGGGCGAAAAACTGTTTTTT. This translates into CASSPRTGGEKLFF.

V is TRBV2 and J is TRBJ2-3; a possible D gene is TRBD1 (6 bases). The V gene lost 6 bases and the J gene lost 5 bases, with 12 bases spanning the gap. The CDR3 sequence is 13 residues long. CDR1 and CDR2 from the germline V gene are SNHLY and FYNNEI. This CDR3 reads CASSPWTEDTQYF. Here the CDR3 DNA reads TGTGCCAGCAGCCCGTGGACAGAAGATACGCAGTATTTT.